The 18 T cell receptor beta chains given below trace back to one sample, sequenced in a study of breast tumors, draining lymph nodes, adjacent tissues. The lymph nodes were axillary draining lymph nodes from breast cancer patients. TCRdb redid the calling of the multiplex PCR reads with MiXCR, one entry per CDR3 protein. This sample has approximately 250,000 distinct CDR3 sequences, with less than 35% found just once. The sequenced sample consisted of axillary lymph node tissue. The source of these receptors is a female donor with breast cancer. Some clones in this sample may be carry-over from other donors' samples.

In the case of this clonotype: It may be a read error: a sequence one base away is much more abundant. V is TRBV9 and J is TRBJ2-5; 9 bases align to TRBD2. CDR1 is SGDLS, CDR2 YYNGEE, per germline. CDR3 length equals 14 residues. CDR3 sequence reads: CASSLAGGAETQSF. Written as DNA, the CDR3 is TGTGCCAGCAGCTTGGCGGGGGGGGCTGAGACCCAGTCCTTC.

The chain couples TRBV6-1 to TRBJ1-4; D might be TRBD1 (5 bases). Trimming pared 6 bases from V and 0 bases from J, leaving 17 bases between. Germline CDR1 reads MNHNS; CDR2 reads SASEGT. The CDR3 has 17 amino acids. The CDR3 is CASRRWRDGATNEKLFF. The CDR3 DNA reads TGTGCCAGCAGACGCTGGCGGGACGGTGCAACTAATGAAAAACTGTTTTTT.

This clonotype was seen ten or more times. The J gene is TRBJ2-5, the V gene TRBV20-1, with 9 bases fitting TRBD2. The germline V gene encodes CDR1 DFQATT and CDR2 SNEGSKA (reference sequence). The CDR3 contains 13 residues. The ends lost 3 bases at V and 3 bases at J; junction bases unmatched: 2. CDR3 residues: CSARAGGKETQYF. The DNA for the CDR3 is TGCAGTGCTAGGGCGGGGGGGAAAGAGACCCAGTACTTC.

In its sample, this clonotype was seen many times. V and J are TRBV7-8 and TRBJ2-1, with 15 bases fitting TRBD2. Germline-derived CDR1 and CDR2 are SGHVS and FQNEAQ. This CDR3 comprises 16 residues. V gave up 5 bases and J gave up 12 bases; unmatched junction bases: 11. The CDR3 DNA follows: TGTGCCAGCAGCCCCCGGACTAGCGGGGGGGGATACACGCAGTTCTTC. Translating it yields CASSPRTSGGGYTQFF.

The chain has TRBV19 and TRBJ2-1; D is perhaps TRBD1 (6 bases). Between the trimmed V and J ends, which lost 5 bases and 6 bases, there was a span of 20 bases. From germline, CDR1 is LNHDA and CDR2 SQIVND (reference sequence). The CDR3 runs 16 residues. CDR3: CASSSPRDTDSNEQFF. CDR3 bases: TGTGCCAGTAGTTCTCCCCGGGACACGGACTCCAATGAGCAGTTCTTC.

The chain is built from TRBV7-9 and TRBJ1-4; TRBD1 aligns across 11 bases. Trimming cost V 1 base and J 0 bases; bases outside gene matches: 10. The CDR3 sequence is 20 residues long. Germline loops: CDR1 SEHNR, CDR2 FQNEAQ (reference sequence). CDR3: CASSLDSGQGVWSTNEKLFF. In DNA, the CDR3 is TGTGCCAGCAGCTTAGACTCGGGACAGGGGGTCTGGTCAACTAATGAAAAACTGTTTTTT.

This sequence joins TRBV24-1 and TRBJ2-7; 9 bases fit TRBD2. The CDR3 has 12 amino acids. Germline CDR1 is KGHDR and CDR2 is SFDVKD. After removal of 9 bases from V and 3 bases from J, the junction contained 2 bases not matched to a gene. This chain's CDR3 is CATAGGIYEQYF. The CDR3, as DNA: TGTGCCACCGCGGGAGGGATCTACGAGCAGTACTTC.

The chain is built from TRBV6-5 and TRBJ1-2; 12 bases map to TRBD1. V dropped 5 bases and J dropped 8; count of bases not matched to a gene: 3. The CDR3 is made up of 13 amino acids. CDR1 and CDR2 from the germline V gene are MNHEY and SVGAGI. CDR3 coding DNA: TGTGCCAGCAGTCGGGGGACAGGGGGCGGCTACACCTTC. Its protein is CASSRGTGGGYTF.

A note on this clonotype: Given a much more abundant clone one base away, this may be a read error. The V and J genes are TRBV20-1 and TRBJ2-3, with no clear D. CDR3 length: 12 residues. CDR1 DFQATT and CDR2 SNEGSKA come from the germline V gene (reference sequence). DNA for the CDR3: TGCAGTGCTTTATTAAGGTCAGATACGCCGTATTTT. It yields the protein CSALLRSDTPYF.

Remarks on this clonotype: This may come from a read error, since a much larger clone is one base off. The gene calls are TRBV3-1 and TRBJ2-7; weak D call: TRBD2 (5 bases). This CDR3 contains 13 residues. Germline V CDR1 and CDR2: LGHDT, YNNKEL (reference sequence). CDR3 sequence reads: CVSSQGLFYEQYF. The DNA for the CDR3 is TGTGTCAGCAGCCAAGGACTGTTCTACGAGCAGTACTTC.

This clonotype was counted ten times or more. V gene TRBV20-1 combines with J gene TRBJ2-2; TRBD2 is a possible D gene (5 bases). In germline, CDR1 is DFQATT, CDR2 SNEGSKA (reference sequence). The CDR3 runs 15 residues. Trimming stripped 2 bases from V and 4 bases from J, with 14 bases between. CDR3 amino acids: CSARKSGSITGELFF. CDR3 DNA: TGCAGTGCTAGAAAATCGGGATCTATCACCGGGGAGCTGTTTTTT.

The V gene is TRBV11-2, the J gene TRBJ1-4; D call uncertain. Germline CDR1 is SGHAT and CDR2 is FQNNGV. Trimming removed 8 bases from V and 7 bases from J, with 23 bases in between. There are 16 residues in the CDR3. DNA of the CDR3: TGTGCCAGCCGCCCTCGCGAAGGTGGCGGCACTGAAAAACTGTTTTTT. Translation: CASRPREGGGTEKLFF.

The chain employs TRBV11-2 and TRBJ1-6, with D possibly matching TRBD1 (5 bases). The CDR3 has 16 residues. Trimming left V 5 bases short and J 7 bases short, with 18 bases between. Germline V gene data show CDR1 as SGHAT and CDR2 as FQNNGV. The CDR3 spells CASSTQDSGRNSPLHF. The DNA of the CDR3 is TGTGCCAGCAGCACACAGGATAGCGGGAGGAATTCACCCCTCCACTTT.

CDR3 amino acids: CASSSPGGTETQYF. The CDR3 DNA is TGTGCCAGCAGTTCCCCCGGGGGGACGGAGACCCAGTACTTC. V usage is TRBV28 and J usage is TRBJ2-5; 7 bases line up with TRBD2. The CDR3 length is 14 residues. V was pared by 4 bases and J by 5 bases, with 7 bases of the junction left unmatched. CDR1 is MDHEN and CDR2 is SYDVKM in the germline V gene. Looking up the rest from reference TRBV28 and TRBJ2-5 gives the full variable domain: DVKVTQSSRYLVKRTGEKVFLECVQDMDHENMFWYRQDPGLGLRLIYFSYDVKMKEKGDIPEGYSVSREKKERFSLILESASTNQTSMYLCASSSPGGTETQYFGPGTRLLVL.

The table lists this clonotype with a count of one. The chain links TRBV24-1 to TRBJ1-2; 11 bases are shared with TRBD1. The CDR3 consists of 14 residues. Germline V CDR1 and CDR2: KGHDR, SFDVKD. Losses at the gene ends were 12 bases for V and 5 bases for J; bases not matched to a gene: 10. The DNA of the CDR3 is TGTGCCGCCGTCCGGGGACAGGGGGAGTATGGCTACACCTTC. Translating it yields CAAVRGQGEYGYTF.

As concerns this clonotype: The CDR3 does not close with the conserved phenylalanine or tryptophan, likely indicating a read error. It is unclear where the CDR3 begins or ends on the DNA, so no DNA is shown, and the CDR3 is as TCRdb lists it. The genes are TRBV7-2 and TRBJ1-4; the D segment call TRBD1 is taken from the table without a DNA check. The CDR3 region is 9 residues in length, termini included. Germline V gene sequence: CDR1 SGHTA, CDR2 FQGNSA. CDR3 loop: CASSSTPLL.

The chain employs TRBV7-3 and TRBJ2-7, with 9 bases that match TRBD1. CDR1 SGHTA and CDR2 FQGTGA come from the germline V gene. V trimming: 5 bases; J trimming: 4 bases; junction bases outside the gene matches: 3. The CDR3 extends over 13 amino acids. CDR3 DNA: TGTGCCAGCAGCAAGACAGGGGGGTACGAGCAGTACTTC. Translated, it gives CASSKTGGYEQYF.

Details on this clonotype: A much larger clone differs by one base, so this may be a read error. Here the CDR3 DNA reads TGTGCCAGCAGGACTAGCGGGAAGGCGACCCAGTACTTC. Its translation: CASRTSGKATQYF. J is TRBJ2-5 and V is TRBV11-3; the match to TRBD2 covers 11 bases. V shed 6 bases, J shed 7 bases, and the junction held 4 bases outside the gene matches. Germline assignment: CDR1 SGHNT and CDR2 YENEEA. The CDR3 length is 13 residues.